This T cell receptor beta chain was obtained from a study of graft-versus-host responses after intestinal transplantation. For the study at large: Isolated intestinal, liver-intestinal, or multivisceral transplants had been given to the recipients.

This table comes from immunoSEQ multiplex PCR, and its TCRdb copy is limited to in-frame clones, with some not included. The top ten clones hold 0.2% to 0.25% of a sample with around 100,000 clones, roughly nine tenths of them seen once. With V trimmed by 5 bases and J by 5 bases, 9 bases remained unmatched. Germline CDR1 is SEHNR and CDR2 is FQNEAQ (reference sequence). The CDR3 is made up of 16 amino acids. Findings and caveats of the study: The marrow of recipients harbored GvH clones, and ileum or blood showed some of them first. Levels of circulating GvH clones at their peak were associated with early post-transplant HvG declines. Across patients carrying graft-donor T cell macrochimerism, allografts held high graft-versus-host to host-versus-graft clonal ratios.

Concerning this clone: The antigen remains undetermined.

The sequence was collected from a human donor who was the organ donor for an intestinal transplant. The V gene is TRBV7-9, the J gene TRBJ2-7, with 13 bases fitting TRBD2. This material consisted of unstimulated CD4+ T cells sorted from spleen or lymph node cells, taken before transplant. The CDR3 loop is CASSPGLAGARDEQYF. The CDR3 coding sequence is TGTGCCAGCAGCCCCGGACTAGCGGGGGCCAGGGACGAGCAGTACTTC.